Listed here are 10 T cell receptor beta chains from one sample, sequenced in a study of beta chain features in type 1 diabetes. All of the isolated RNA was reverse transcribed, so expressed TCRB transcripts were sequenced. Sequencing was performed with immunoSEQ multiplex PCR; in TCRdb, only in-frame clones are kept and a portion is missing. The profile shows tens of thousands of clones, 50% of them singletons. Sequencing input: stem cell memory CD4+ T cells from blood. The receptor source for this set is a woman aged 25 to 39 in good health.

This clone was seen only a few times. J is TRBJ2-1 and V is TRBV7-2; 7 nucleotides agree with TRBD1. J gave up 6 bases and V 4 bases, and 6 bases lay outside the gene matches. Germline loops: CDR1 SGHTA, CDR2 FQGNSA. This CDR3 region has 14 residues. In nucleotides, the CDR3 is TGTGCCAGCAGCTCCCCCAGGACAGGCAATGAGCAGTTCTTC. Protein: CASSSPRTGNEQFF.

This clone has a handful of counts. This rearrangement joins TRBV10-3 to TRBJ1-2; TRBD1 might be the D (5 bases). With 5 bases removed from V and 2 bases from J, the gap between germline ends came to 6 bases. The CDR3 extends over 12 amino acids. Germline CDR1 reads ENHRY; CDR2 reads SYGVKD. CDR3 in amino acids: CAISPGNYGYTF. In DNA, the CDR3 is TGTGCCATCAGTCCAGGGAACTATGGCTACACCTTC.

This clone was seen more than once but under ten times. The chain carries TRBV6-1 and TRBJ1-5; TRBD1 agrees at 8 bases. Unmatched junction bases numbered 11, after V lost 6 bases and J lost 7 bases. The CDR3 is made up of 15 amino acids. Germline lookup yields CDR1 MNHNS and CDR2 SASEGT. Here the CDR3 reads CASRNRGSQAQPQHF. As DNA, the CDR3 is TGTGCCAGCAGGAACAGGGGGTCCCAGGCCCAGCCCCAGCATTTT.

V and J are TRBV28 and TRBJ1-5, with 7 bases aligning to TRBD1. The CDR3 contains 17 residues. The V gene's germline CDR1 is MDHEN and CDR2 SYDVKM. Unmatched junction bases numbered 12, after V lost 3 bases and J lost 4 bases. The CDR3: CASSFREDRVINQPQHF. CDR3 coding DNA: TGTGCCAGCAGTTTTCGTGAAGACAGGGTGATTAATCAGCCCCAGCATTTT.

This chain uses TRBV19 with TRBJ2-3; 9 bases fit TRBD2. V lost 5 bases, J lost 2 bases, and 8 bases stayed unmatched. The CDR3 spans 16 residues. Germline V gene data show CDR1 as LNHDA and CDR2 as SQIVND (reference sequence). CDR3 sequence reads: CASSPQRGDPTDTQYF. CDR3 bases: TGTGCCAGTAGTCCCCAGCGGGGGGACCCCACAGATACGCAGTATTTT.

CDR3 in amino acids: CASSQVTGTSEYEQYF. The CDR3 coding sequence is TGTGCCAGCAGCCAAGTAACAGGGACATCCGAGTACGAGCAGTACTTC. V gene TRBV4-2 combines with J gene TRBJ2-7; D may be TRBD1 (6 bases). Trimming took 1 base from V and 4 from J, leaving 17 bases between them. Germline V gene data show CDR1 as LGHNA and CDR2 as YNFKEQ. The CDR3 sequence is 16 residues long.

This clone has more than one count but fewer than ten. The chain uses TRBV7-2 and TRBJ1-5; 8 nucleotides match TRBD1. From germline, CDR1 is SGHTA and CDR2 FQGNSA. V dropped 5 bases and J dropped 3; count of bases not matched to a gene: 6. This CDR3 has 15 amino acids. CDR3: CASSPGTGFNQPQHF. CDR3 sequence (DNA): TGTGCCAGCAGCCCAGGGACAGGATTCAATCAGCCCCAGCATTTT.

This clone was found a few times. This rearrangement joins TRBV18 to TRBJ2-7, with 9 bases lining up with TRBD2. The V segment lost 3 bases and the J segment 5 bases; nucleotides outside the gene matches: 5. CDR1 and CDR2 (germline): KGHSH, LQKENI. The CDR3 loop spans 14 amino acids. The CDR3 nucleotides are TGTGCCAGCTCACCCGTCCTAGCGGGGAACGAGCAGTACTTC. This gives the protein CASSPVLAGNEQYF.

The chain carries TRBV7-9 and TRBJ1-5, with D hard to call. CDR1 SEHNR and CDR2 FQNEAQ come from the germline V gene (reference sequence). Trimming stripped 1 base from V and 2 bases from J, with 9 bases between. The CDR3 has 15 amino acids. CDR3 sequence (DNA): TGTGCCAGCAGCTTAGGCGGGCCAGGCAATCAGCCCCAGCATTTT. The encoded protein is CASSLGGPGNQPQHF.

This rearrangement joins TRBV28 to TRBJ2-1; the match to TRBD1 covers 8 bases. With 6 bases clipped from V and 9 bases from J, the junction kept 13 bases outside the gene matches. CDR3 length: 15 amino acids. From germline, CDR1 is MDHEN and CDR2 SYDVKM. The CDR3 DNA follows: TGTGCCAGCAGCACCGGGGGACAGGCTGGTCCTGAGCAGTTCTTC. It yields the protein CASSTGGQAGPEQFF.